This entry features one T cell receptor (beta chain) sequence. This record comes from a study of patients and donors after allogeneic stem cell transplantation. TCRdb reanalysed the RT-PCR reads using MiXCR and keeps one entry per CDR3 protein. Of about 960,000 distinct CDR3 sequences listed, approximately 18% are singletons. Germline V lookup: CDR1 LGHNA, CDR2 YSLEER. V lost 0 bases, J lost 11 bases, and 13 bases lay in between. This CDR3 has 13 amino acids. Material for sequencing was blood, either unsorted or a sorted T cell fraction (not recorded which). The receptor was isolated from a human donor who was either an allogeneic HSCT recipient or a stem cell or donor lymphocyte infusion donor (not recorded which). It is not recorded whose cells these are; they may come from a transplant donor. V usage is TRBV4-3 and J usage is TRBJ1-2; the D gene is possibly TRBD1 (5 bases). The CDR3, as DNA: TGCGCCAGCAGCCAAGATAGGAACTCAGGGTACACCTTC. This encodes CASSQDRNSGYTF.